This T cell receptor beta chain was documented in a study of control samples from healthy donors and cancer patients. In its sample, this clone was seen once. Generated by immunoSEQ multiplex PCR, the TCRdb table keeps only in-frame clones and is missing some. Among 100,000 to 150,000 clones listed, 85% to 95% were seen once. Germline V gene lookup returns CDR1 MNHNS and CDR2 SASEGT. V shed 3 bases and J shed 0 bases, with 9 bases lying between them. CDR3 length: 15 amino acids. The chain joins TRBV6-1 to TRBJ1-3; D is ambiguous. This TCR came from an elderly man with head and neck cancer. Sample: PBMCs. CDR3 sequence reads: CASSELQFSGNTIYF. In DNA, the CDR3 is TGTGCCAGCAGTGAGTTGCAGTTCTCTGGAAACACCATATATTTT.